These T cell receptor beta chains were read from a single sample in a study of cytomegalovirus exposure and HLA in healthy donors. Measured with immunoSEQ multiplex PCR; TCRdb has only the in-frame clones, and not every one. The sample lists approximately 110,000 clones, 65% to 85% seen once, with 2.5% in the top ten. The sample was PBMCs. These receptors were collected from a young woman in good health and CMV-seronegative. Both conserved end residues are part of each CDR3. Fields, in order: J gene, V gene, D gene, clone size, CDR3 DNA, CDR3 protein. D genes are given only for firm matches. The listing skips clone size in some rows; elsewhere it reads once, few, many or a size class.

TRBJ1-2 TRBV7-6 TRBD1 . TGTGCCAGCAGCCCCTCAGGGGGCGCTCTTGGCTACACCTTC CASSPSGGALGYTF
TRBJ1-2 TRBV18 . . TGTGCCAGCTCACCGACAGTATCCGGGGGAACCTATGGCTACACCTTC CASSPTVSGGTYGYTF
TRBJ1-1 TRBV6-5 TRBD1 few TGTGCCAGCAGCCGCTCTACAGGGGCGTACACTGAAGCTTTCTTT CASSRSTGAYTEAFF
TRBJ2-7 TRBV9 TRBD2 . TGTGCCAGCAGCGTAGCTCTAGGAGTAGCGGGTAGCTCCTACGAGCAGTACTTC CASSVALGVAGSSYEQYF
TRBJ1-5 TRBV27 . . TGTGCCAGCAGTTTCCGGGGCAATCAGCCCCAGCATTTT CASSFRGNQPQHF
TRBJ1-6 TRBV7-2 TRBD1 . TGTGCCAGCAGCTGGGGGACAGGGTGGAGTTCACCCCTCCACTTT CASSWGTGWSSPLHF
TRBJ2-5 TRBV11-2 TRBD1 few TGTGCCAGCAGCCCGGACAGGGTGGTCCAGTACTTC CASSPDRVVQYF
TRBJ2-1 TRBV28 TRBD2 . TGTGCCAGCAGTCTCGCTAGCGGGAGCTACAATGAGCAGTTCTTC CASSLASGSYNEQFF
TRBJ1-1 TRBV7-9 TRBD1 . TGTGCCAGCAGCCCCCAGGGGGACACTGAAGCTTTCTTT CASSPQGDTEAFF
TRBJ1-1 TRBV6-5 . few TGTGCCAGCAGTCCTCAGTATACACAGGACACTGAAGCTTTCTTT CASSPQYTQDTEAFF
TRBJ1-1 TRBV4-1 . . TGCGCCAGCAGCCAAGGACATGGACAACTGAACGAAGCTTTCTTT CASSQGHGQLNEAFF
TRBJ2-5 TRBV27 TRBD2 . TGTGCCAGCAGCTTACTAGCGGGAGGGCCAAGAGAGACCCAGTACTTC CASSLLAGGPRETQYF
TRBJ1-4 TRBV19 TRBD1 few TGTGCCAGTACCTCGGACAGGGTGGATGAAAAACTGTTTTTT CASTSDRVDEKLFF
TRBJ2-7 TRBV7-6 . . TGTGCCAGCAGCTCCCACAGAGCCTACGAGCAGTACTTC CASSSHRAYEQYF
TRBJ1-3 TRBV18 . . TGTGCCAGCTCACCACCAGCCGGCTCTGGAAACACCATATATTTT CASSPPAGSGNTIYF
TRBJ1-1 TRBV7-9 . . TGTTCCAGCAGCTTAGGGCAGGGTGAAGCTTTCTTT CSSSLGQGEAFF
TRBJ1-3 TRBV18 TRBD1 . TGTGCCAGCTCACAGGGACAGGGGCCGAGCTCTGGAAACACCATATATTTT CASSQGQGPSSGNTIYF
TRBJ2-7 TRBV9 . . TGTGCCAGCAGCGTAGCAGGACTATCCTACGAGCAGTACTTC CASSVAGLSYEQYF
TRBJ2-1 TRBV7-2 TRBD2 once TGTGCCAGCAGCTTAGGCCTAGCGGGAGGGTCCTATGAGCAGTTCTTC CASSLGLAGGSYEQFF
TRBJ2-1 TRBV18 . once TGTGCCAGCTCTAGCGGACACATTAGCTCCTACAATGAGCAGTTCTTC CASSSGHISSYNEQFF
TRBJ2-7 TRBV29-1 . . TGCAGCGTTTCTCTGTTCGCGGGAATAACCTACGAGCAGTACTTC CSVSLFAGITYEQYF
TRBJ1-3 TRBV7-8 . . TGTGCCAGCAGCTTACTGTTCGGGGTCTCTGGAAACACCATATATTTT CASSLLFGVSGNTIYF
TRBJ2-1 TRBV19 TRBD2 . TGTGCCAGTAGTCTCGGGGACTACCTTTACAATGAGCAGTTCTTC CASSLGDYLYNEQFF
TRBJ2-7 TRBV28 . . TGTGCCAGCAGGCGGCTCCTTACCTACGAGCAGTACTTC CASRRLLTYEQYF
TRBJ2-1 TRBV29-1 . . TGCAGCGTTGACGTCAGCTCCTACAATGAGCAGTTCTTC CSVDVSSYNEQFF
TRBJ1-1 TRBV27 . few TGTGCCAGCAGTTTAGTAAGCCAGGGTAAGACTGAAGCTTTCTTT CASSLVSQGKTEAFF
TRBJ2-2 TRBV7-2 . . TGTGCCAGCAGCCCCTCCACGACGGGGACCGGGGAGCTGTTTTTT CASSPSTTGTGELFF
TRBJ2-1 TRBV10-2 . . TGCGCCAGCACAGGGATCGTCGGCTACAATGAGCAGTTCTTC CASTGIVGYNEQFF
TRBJ2-1 TRBV7-2 . . TGTGCCAGCAGCTTAGGAAAGCGCCTCAGCTCCTACAATGAGCAGTTCTTC CASSLGKRLSSYNEQFF
TRBJ1-2 TRBV4-1 . . TGCGCCAGCAGCCAAGACAGGGCTGGCTATGGCTACACCTTC CASSQDRAGYGYTF
TRBJ1-1 TRBV19 . . TGTGCCAGTAGGAGCTGGGACAAGGGCGCTGAAGCTTTCTTT CASRSWDKGAEAFF
TRBJ1-2 TRBV28 . . TGTGCCAGCAGTTTCCCTGACAGCCCCCGTGGCTACACCTTC CASSFPDSPRGYTF
TRBJ2-4 TRBV6-1 . . TGTGCCAGCAGTGAAGCATGGAGAGAGGCTTCGGCCAAAAACATTCAGTACTTC CASSEAWREASAKNIQYF
TRBJ2-7 TRBV5-5 TRBD1 . TGTGCCAGCAGCTTAGCCGGGACAGGGCTTACCTACGAGCAGTACTTC CASSLAGTGLTYEQYF
TRBJ1-4 TRBV2 TRBD1 . TGTGCCACCCGGGACAGTATCAACCCTCTCGAAAAACTGTTTTTT CATRDSINPLEKLFF
TRBJ2-7 TRBV29-1 . . TGCAGCGTTGTGGGTGGTGGACACCTCTCCTACGAGCAGTACTTC CSVVGGGHLSYEQYF
TRBJ1-2 TRBV4-3 . . TGCGCCAGCAGCCAAGAATTGAGTCCTAACTATGGCTACACCTTC CASSQELSPNYGYTF
TRBJ2-5 TRBV7-9 TRBD1 . TGTGCCAGCAGCTCCCAGGGGGTCGGGGCGACCCAGTACTTC CASSSQGVGATQYF
TRBJ1-1 TRBV25-1 . . TGTGCCAGCAGTCCGAGGACACCTGGCACTGAAGCTTTCTTT CASSPRTPGTEAFF
TRBJ1-5 TRBV19 . . TGTGCCAGTAGTATGGGGGGTGGTCAGGCCAATCAGCCCCAGCATTTT CASSMGGGQANQPQHF
TRBJ1-1 TRBV18 . . TGTGCCAGCTCCTACGCAGGGGTCCATAACACTGAAGCTTTCTTT CASSYAGVHNTEAFF
TRBJ1-1 TRBV5-5 . few TGTGCCAGCAGCTCCCACTCCGGAGGGTTGAACACTGAAGCTTTCTTT CASSSHSGGLNTEAFF
TRBJ1-1 TRBV28 TRBD1 . TGTGCCAGCAGTGATTACCTCGGACAGGCCATAATGAAAGCTTTCTTT CASSDYLGQAIMKAFF
TRBJ1-1 TRBV5-1 TRBD1 . TGCGCCAGCAGCTTCCTGGGACAGCCGAACACTGAAGCTTTCTTT CASSFLGQPNTEAFF
TRBJ2-2 TRBV7-2 . few TGTGCCAGCAGCCCGCGGACTGGCCACACCGGGGAGCTGTTTTTT CASSPRTGHTGELFF
TRBJ2-3 TRBV5-4 TRBD2 . TGTGCCAGCAGCCTACCACTAGCGGGAGTGTCGACAGATACGCAGTATTTT CASSLPLAGVSTDTQYF
TRBJ2-7 TRBV7-2 . few TGTGCCAGCAGCCATGGGGACTCCTTGAGAGAGCAGTACTTC CASSHGDSLREQYF